This TCR beta chain was recorded in a study of blood T cell repertoires in COVID-19. Whole-study context: Specimens from acute and convalescent COVID-19 originated in the United States, Italy and Spain. Sources were T cells, B-cell-depleted T cells, or PBMCs; the material itself was cDNA or gDNA.

The V gene's germline CDR1 is MDHEN and CDR2 SYDVKM. The CDR3 is 14 residues long. Trimming stripped 3 bases from V and 2 bases from J, with 9 bases between. In the authors' workflow: Amplification of reference gene primers was used by the study to estimate nucleated cell counts. Only in-frame clones appear in the TCRdb table, and some are missing; sequencing was by immunoSEQ multiplex PCR. The V and J calls and clone size are taken from that table; D and trimming were inferred from the DNA. This table has roughly 700,000 clones, approximately 90% appearing once. This sequence was found in a woman younger than 30 with acute or convalescent COVID-19. The chain employs TRBV28 and TRBJ2-3; D unresolved. The sequenced sample consisted of peripheral blood. The CDR3 nucleotides read TGTGCCAGCAGTTTGAGCCGCGTCACAGATACGCAGTATTTT. This gives the protein CASSLSRVTDTQYF.